The entry that follows covers one T cell receptor (beta chain) sequence. Documented time point: after dendritic cell vaccination, including at tumor progression/relapse. PBMC sampling occurred before vaccination, two weeks after the third dose, and at progression. The entry originates in a study of glioma-infiltrating T cells after dendritic cell vaccination. Here immunoSEQ multiplex PCR was the method, and the copy in TCRdb shows in-frame clones only, minus some. The sample records 65,000 or so clones, around nine tenths being singletons. Per the germline V gene, CDR1 is MDHEN and CDR2 is SYDVKM. The V end lost 6 bases, the J end lost 2 bases, and 16 bases lay between the germline ends. CDR3 length equals 15 residues.

The specimen was blood, collected after dendritic cell vaccination. This receptor was taken from a human donor with glioblastoma. The chain has TRBV28 and TRBJ1-1; the D gene is possibly TRBD1 (5 bases). In DNA form, the CDR3 reads TGTGCCAGCAGCCCTCCCCAGGGATCAAACACTGAAGCTTTCTTT. The encoded protein is CASSPPQGSNTEAFF. Variable domain in full (rest from reference TRBV28 and TRBJ1-1): DVKVTQSSRYLVKRTGEKVFLECVQDMDHENMFWYRQDPGLGLRLIYFSYDVKMKEKGDIPEGYSVSREKKERFSLILESASTNQTSMYLCASSPPQGSNTEAFFGQGTRLTVV.